The present entry profiles one TCR beta chain with its context. The source of the sample is a study of glioma-infiltrating T cells after dendritic cell vaccination. Background on the study: Autologous tumor lysate was loaded overnight onto monocyte-derived dendritic cells grown less than 8 days with IL-4 and GM-CSF. At biweekly intervals, patients got three intradermal dendritic cell vaccine injections.

Produced via immunoSEQ multiplex PCR; TCRdb's table is partial and in-frame only. Of about 90,000 clones in the sample, under 90% are singletons; the top ten hold around 2.9%. This CDR3 has 18 residues. Germline trimming cut 1 base from V and 8 bases from J; bases unmatched to any gene: 14. The receptor was isolated from a human donor with glioblastoma. The chain carries TRBV23-1 and TRBJ1-6; 7 bases match TRBD1. TRBV23-1 is assigned to the ORF class and has an uncertain function. The sample was blood, taken before dendritic cell vaccination. This CDR3 reads CASSQLPTTGRSDSPLHF. CDR3 sequence (DNA): TGCGCCAGCAGTCAATTGCCCACGACAGGGCGGAGTGATTCACCCCTCCACTTT.